This TCR beta chain was identified during a study of shared clonotypes between healthy human individuals. Study in general: The composition of the donors was a couple of women and a few men aged 18 to 49.

The CDR3 is 13 amino acids. V was shortened by 3 bases and J by 5 bases, with 13 bases between the two germline ends. Per germline, CDR1 SQVTM and CDR2 ANQGSEA. For every subset, genomic DNA was evenly distributed across several immunoSEQ plates. On ten immunoSEQ deep assay plates, unsorted PBMC DNA was sequenced. Clones were sequenced by immunoSEQ multiplex PCR, and TCRdb holds only the in-frame ones, with some missing. The sample lists hundreds of thousands of clones; about 74% were seen once. Genomic DNA from unsorted samples was obtained from about 82 million PBMCs (per sample). Sequencing was carried out using PBMCs. This receptor was taken from a woman between 40 and 55 years old in good health. Some clones in this sample may be carry-over from other donors' samples. The V call is TRBV29-1, the J call TRBJ2-5; D may be TRBD2 (6 bases). For the CDR3, the DNA is TGCAGCGTTGACTGGGCCGGAGGGGAGACCCAGTACTTC. It yields the protein CSVDWAGGETQYF. Full variable domain (rest looked up from reference TRBV29-1 and TRBJ2-5): SAVISQKPSRDICQRGTSLTIQCQVDSQVTMMFWYRQQPGQSLTLIATANQGSEATYESGFVIDKFPISRPNLTFSTLTVSNMSPEDSSIYLCSVDWAGGETQYFGPGTRLLVL.